This entry features one T cell receptor beta chain sequence. Produced via immunoSEQ multiplex PCR; TCRdb's table is partial and in-frame only. The profile shows about 60,000 clones, around 90% of them singletons. Germline V lookup: CDR1 MNHEY, CDR2 SMNVEV (reference sequence). The CDR3 runs 13 residues. With 8 bases removed from V and 8 bases from J, the gap between germline ends came to 15 bases. The data derive from a study of T cell changes during pregnancy in multiple sclerosis. The TCR sequence derives from a female donor in good health, enrolled as a control in a pregnancy study. This specimen was peripheral blood, taken in the second trimester of pregnancy. The chain combines TRBV27 with TRBJ1-4, with TRBD1 as a possible D gene (5 bases). The CDR3 sequence: CASSDSKREKLFF. CDR3 DNA sequence: TGTGCCAGCTCCGACAGCAAAAGGGAAAAACTGTTTTTT.